These 4 T cell receptor beta chains share one sample of origin, sequenced in a study of technical replicates of blood from several donors (dated by TCRdb to between 2016 and 2019). Preparation of the library involved the immunoSEQ multiplex PCR assay. The clones in this table, taken by TCRdb from immuneACCESS, are in-frame only. Not every clone is retained; where verified, under half of the shortfall comes from an unresolved V gene, and the cause of the rest is unknown. This sample has roughly 100,000 clones in its table, and approximately 95% of those were observed once. Approximately 0.37% of the sample is in the top ten clones. Sample: T cells isolated from PBMCs. The receptors stem from a human donor in good health.

The J gene is TRBJ2-2, the V gene TRBV10-3, with D perhaps matching TRBD2 (5 bases). The ends were cut back, 5 bases at V and 6 bases at J, with 13 bases in the middle. There are 14 residues in the CDR3. Germline CDR1 is ENHRY and CDR2 is SYGVKD. The CDR3 DNA sequence: TGTGCCATCAGTAGCGGACCGGACGCCGGGGAGCTGTTTTTT. This sequence encodes CAISSGPDAGELFF.

The V and J genes are TRBV5-5 and TRBJ2-3; TRBD1 matches 8 bases. The germline gives CDR1 SGHKS, CDR2 YYEKEE (reference sequence). The CDR3 has 14 residues. V lost 4 bases, J lost 4 bases, and 5 bases stayed unmatched. CDR3 coding DNA: TGTGCCAGCAGCGTACAGGGGGAGGCAGATACGCAGTATTTT. Translation gives CASSVQGEADTQYF.

The chain carries TRBV9 and TRBJ1-1; D is perhaps TRBD1 (5 bases). The CDR3 has 16 amino acids. Per the germline V gene, CDR1 is SGDLS and CDR2 is YYNGEE. With 4 bases removed from V and 2 bases from J, the gap between germline ends came to 18 bases. DNA for the CDR3: TGTGCCAGCAGCCGCGGGGGGGGTCGAATCAACACTGAAGCTTTCTTT. Translating gives CASSRGGGRINTEAFF.

The chain joins TRBV4-3 to TRBJ2-5, with D perhaps matching TRBD1 (5 bases). Germline values: CDR1 LGHNA, CDR2 YSLEER. Trimming left V 2 bases short and J 1 base short, with 11 bases between. The CDR3 length is 15 residues. The CDR3 DNA is TGCGCCAGCAGCCAAAGAGGACATTCCCAAGAGACCCAGTACTTC. This sequence encodes CASSQRGHSQETQYF.